This TCR beta chain was sequenced during a study of T cell responses to AZD1222 COVID-19 vaccine. Study-wide results and caveats: Seropositive AZD1222 recipients at baseline numbered only 6 or 7. Possibly, clonal diversity was underestimated; donors were largely white British and included more females.

The sample holds one count of this clone. The antigen is undetermined. Sequencing used immunoSEQ multiplex PCR; TCRdb keeps in-frame clones, though not all of them. This table holds 90,000 to 120,000 clones, around 87% found once. The source was peripheral blood, collected on day 0 of AZD1222 vaccination. The receptor was isolated from an adult in good health.

As DNA, the CDR3 is TGTGCCAGCAGCCGGGGCGGGAGCAATCAGCCCCAGCATTTT. It translates to CASSRGGSNQPQHF. The V gene is TRBV11-2, the J gene TRBJ1-5; D is perhaps TRBD1 (5 bases). CDR3 size: 14 residues. Trimming removed 5 bases from V and 1 base from J, with 9 bases in between. From germline, CDR1 is SGHAT and CDR2 FQNNGV.